The rows below give T cell receptor beta chains drawn from one sample of a study of T cells in Graves' hyperthyroidism and ophthalmopathy. TCRdb independently ran MiXCR on the multiplex PCR reads; one entry per CDR3 protein. This sample has approximately 690,000 distinct CDR3 sequences, with roughly 14% found just once. The specimen was blood. These receptors originate from a woman aged 50 to 60 with Graves' ophthalmopathy. Each CDR3 is given without its conserved first and last residue. The size field is filled for only some rows; it gives once, few, many or a size class.

clone size | V gene | CDR3 protein
many | TRBV2 | ASIGDYNSPLH
. | TRBV19 | ASSIGRIAGSLAKNIQY
few | TRBV30 | AWSAGTVNTEAF
few | TRBV20-1 | SAAVGGKYYGYT
many | TRBV7-8 | ASSLGTSGSHNEQF
many | TRBV28 | ASVASSNTEAF
many | TRBV11-3 | ASSLSLSVGQGLYEQY
many | TRBV20-1 | SASDHEGSEGSSYNEQF
many | TRBV7-9 | ASSLHGANVLT
few | TRBV29-1 | SVERGYT
many | TRBV7-6 | ASSSPGLAVNNEQF
many | TRBV9 | ASSAPGLEGEQY
many | TRBV12-3/TRBV12-4 | ASQLAGELGEQY